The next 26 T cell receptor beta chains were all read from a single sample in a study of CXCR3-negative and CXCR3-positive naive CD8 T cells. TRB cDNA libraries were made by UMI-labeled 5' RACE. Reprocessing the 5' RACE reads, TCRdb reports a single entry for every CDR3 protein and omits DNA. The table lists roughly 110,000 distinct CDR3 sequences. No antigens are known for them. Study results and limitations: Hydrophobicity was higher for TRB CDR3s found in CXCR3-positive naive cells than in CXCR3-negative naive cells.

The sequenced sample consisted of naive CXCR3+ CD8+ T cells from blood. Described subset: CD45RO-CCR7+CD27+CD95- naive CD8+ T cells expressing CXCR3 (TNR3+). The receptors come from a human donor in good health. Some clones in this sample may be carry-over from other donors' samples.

CDR3 region: CASSPSSETGELFF. This chain joins TRBV28 and TRBJ2-2. The germline V gene has CDR1 MDHEN and CDR2 SYDVKM. CDR3 length equals 14 residues.

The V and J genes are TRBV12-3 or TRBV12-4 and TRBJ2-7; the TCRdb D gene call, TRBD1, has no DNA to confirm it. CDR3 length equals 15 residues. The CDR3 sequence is CATPLLGTENYEQYF.

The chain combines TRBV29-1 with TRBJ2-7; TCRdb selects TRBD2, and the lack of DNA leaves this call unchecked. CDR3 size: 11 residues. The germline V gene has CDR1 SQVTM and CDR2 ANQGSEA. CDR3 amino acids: CSASRNYEQYF.

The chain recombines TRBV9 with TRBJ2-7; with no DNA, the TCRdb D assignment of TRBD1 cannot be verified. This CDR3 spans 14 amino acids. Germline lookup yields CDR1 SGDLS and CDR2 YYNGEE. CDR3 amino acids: CASSPRTGFYEQYF.

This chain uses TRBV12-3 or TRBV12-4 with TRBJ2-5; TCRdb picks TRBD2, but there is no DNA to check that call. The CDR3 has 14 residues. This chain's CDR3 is CASSLVKGGETQYF.

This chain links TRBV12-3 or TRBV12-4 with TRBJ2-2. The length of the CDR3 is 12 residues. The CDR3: CASSVAGGELFF.

CDR3 sequence reads: CASSEALGGAGLYDEQFF. This chain joins TRBV6-1 and TRBJ2-1; TCRdb's D gene call, TRBD1, goes unchecked for lack of DNA. This CDR3 region has 18 residues. Looked up from germline, CDR1 is MNHNS and CDR2 is SASEGT.

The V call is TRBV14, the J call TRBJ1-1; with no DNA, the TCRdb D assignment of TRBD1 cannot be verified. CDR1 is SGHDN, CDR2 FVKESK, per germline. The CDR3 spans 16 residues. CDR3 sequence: CASSQGSYRDRREAFF.

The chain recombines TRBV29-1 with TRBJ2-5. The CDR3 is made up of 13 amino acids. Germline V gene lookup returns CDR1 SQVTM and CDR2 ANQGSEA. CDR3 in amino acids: CSVVVGVQETQYF.

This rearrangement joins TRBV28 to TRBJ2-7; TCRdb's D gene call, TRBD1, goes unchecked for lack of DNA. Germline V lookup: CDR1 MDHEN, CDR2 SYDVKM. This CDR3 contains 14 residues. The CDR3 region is CASSRQASSYEQYF.

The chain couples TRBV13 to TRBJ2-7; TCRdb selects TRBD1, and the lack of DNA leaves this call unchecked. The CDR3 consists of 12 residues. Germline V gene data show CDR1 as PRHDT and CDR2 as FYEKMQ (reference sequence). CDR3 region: CASSRQGYEQYF. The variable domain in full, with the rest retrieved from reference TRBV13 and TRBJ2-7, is AAGVIQSPRHLIKEKRETATLKCYPIPRHDTVYWYQQGPGQDPQFLISFYEKMQSDKGSIPDRFSAQQFSDYHSELNMSSLELGDSALYFCASSRQGYEQYFGPGTRLTVT.

CDR3 region: CASSFGGSSYNEQFF. V usage is TRBV11-2 and J usage is TRBJ2-1. The CDR3 has 15 residues. From germline, CDR1 is SGHAT and CDR2 FQNNGV.

The CDR3 loop is CSARDRQDLGYEQYF. The chain is built from TRBV20-1 and TRBJ2-7. Germline CDR1 and CDR2: DFQATT and SNEGSKA (reference sequence). The CDR3 length is 15 residues.

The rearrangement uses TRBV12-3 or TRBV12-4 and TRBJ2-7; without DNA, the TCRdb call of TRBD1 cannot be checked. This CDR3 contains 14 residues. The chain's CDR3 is CASSQVTGAYEQYF.

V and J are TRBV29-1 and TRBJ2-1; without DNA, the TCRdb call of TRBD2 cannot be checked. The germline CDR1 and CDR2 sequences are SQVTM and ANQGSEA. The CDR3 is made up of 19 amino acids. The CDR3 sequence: CSVEGGVGWSGVTHNEQFF.

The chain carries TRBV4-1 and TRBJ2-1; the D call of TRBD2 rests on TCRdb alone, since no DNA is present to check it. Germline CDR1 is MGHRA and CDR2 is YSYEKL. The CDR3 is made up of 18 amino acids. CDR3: CASSQRASGGAFSNEQFF.

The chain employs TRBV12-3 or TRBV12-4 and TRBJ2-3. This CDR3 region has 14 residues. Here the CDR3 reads CASSLPYSTDTQYF.

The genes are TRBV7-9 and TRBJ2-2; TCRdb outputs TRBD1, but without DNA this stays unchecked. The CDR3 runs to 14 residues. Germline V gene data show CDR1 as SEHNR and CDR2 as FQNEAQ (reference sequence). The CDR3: CASMDSTNTGELFF.

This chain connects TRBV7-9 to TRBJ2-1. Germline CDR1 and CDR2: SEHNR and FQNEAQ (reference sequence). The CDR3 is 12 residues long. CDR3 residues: CASSLDGNEQFF.

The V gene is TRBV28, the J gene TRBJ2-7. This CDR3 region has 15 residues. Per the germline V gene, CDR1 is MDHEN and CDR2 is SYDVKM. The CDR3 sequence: CASSSPRRSSYEQYF.

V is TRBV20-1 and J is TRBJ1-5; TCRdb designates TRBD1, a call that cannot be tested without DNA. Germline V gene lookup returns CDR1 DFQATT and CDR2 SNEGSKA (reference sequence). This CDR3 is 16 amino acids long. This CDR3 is CSAPGGQGASNQPQHF.

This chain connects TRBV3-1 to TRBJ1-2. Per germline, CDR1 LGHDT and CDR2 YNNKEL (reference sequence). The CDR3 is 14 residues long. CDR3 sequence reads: CASSQGASSYGYTF.

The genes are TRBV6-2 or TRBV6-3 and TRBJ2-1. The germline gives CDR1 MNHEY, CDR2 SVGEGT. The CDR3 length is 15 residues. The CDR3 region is CASSLAGVTYNEQFF.

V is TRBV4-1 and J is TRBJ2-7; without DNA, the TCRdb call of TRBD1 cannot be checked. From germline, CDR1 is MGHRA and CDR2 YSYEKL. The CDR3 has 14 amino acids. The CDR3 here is CASSQPGQGYEQYF.

This CDR3 reads CASSLARLAGDNEQYF. The chain recombines TRBV6-2 or TRBV6-3 with TRBJ2-7; no DNA is available, so the TRBD2 call from TCRdb remains unchecked. This CDR3 region has 16 residues. CDR1 MNHEY and CDR2 SVGEGT come from the germline V gene.

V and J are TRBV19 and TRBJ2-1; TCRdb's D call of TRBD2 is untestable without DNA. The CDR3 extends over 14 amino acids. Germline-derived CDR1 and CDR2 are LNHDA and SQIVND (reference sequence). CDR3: CASSILLAVDEQFF.